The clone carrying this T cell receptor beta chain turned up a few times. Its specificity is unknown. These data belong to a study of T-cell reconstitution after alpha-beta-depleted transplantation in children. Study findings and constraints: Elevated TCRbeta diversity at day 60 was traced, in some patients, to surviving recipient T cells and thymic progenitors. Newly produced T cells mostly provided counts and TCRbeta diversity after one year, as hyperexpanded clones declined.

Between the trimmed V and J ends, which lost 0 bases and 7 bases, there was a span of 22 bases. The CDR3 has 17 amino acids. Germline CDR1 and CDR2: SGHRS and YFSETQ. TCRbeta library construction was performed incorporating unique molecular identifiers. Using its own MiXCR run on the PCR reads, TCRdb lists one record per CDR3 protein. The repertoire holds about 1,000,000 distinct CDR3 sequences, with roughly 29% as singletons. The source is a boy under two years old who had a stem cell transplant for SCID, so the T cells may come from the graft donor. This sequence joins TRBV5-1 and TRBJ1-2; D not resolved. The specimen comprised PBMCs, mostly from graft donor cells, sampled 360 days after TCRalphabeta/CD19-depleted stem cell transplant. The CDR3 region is CASSLGSSEIGSSGYTF. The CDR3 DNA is TGCGCCAGCAGCTTGGGAAGTTCTGAAATAGGCTCCTCTGGCTACACCTTC.